The 5 T cell receptor beta chains below were found in one sample sequenced in a study of blood T cell repertoires in COVID-19. The protocol was immunoSEQ multiplex PCR, while the TCRdb copy is restricted to in-frame clones and leaves out a portion. The sample lists roughly 200,000 clones, 65% to 80% occurring once. Input material: peripheral blood. These receptors all come from a man between 45 and 60 years old who had recovered from COVID-19.

The V gene is TRBV10-1, the J gene TRBJ1-2; D gene unclear. The germline V gene encodes CDR1 WNHNN and CDR2 SYGVQD (reference sequence). Trimming took 9 bases from V and 8 from J, leaving 7 bases between them. The CDR3 is 9 residues long. The chain's CDR3 is CARSDGYTF. The DNA of the CDR3 is TGCGCCAGGAGCGACGGCTACACCTTC.

The chain joins TRBV7-2 to TRBJ1-2; D unresolved. The CDR3 has 15 amino acids. V was shortened by 4 bases and J by 2 bases, with 14 bases between the two germline ends. Germline CDR1 SGHTA, CDR2 FQGNSA. The CDR3 reads CASSSMQADNYGYTF. The CDR3, as DNA: TGTGCCAGCAGCTCGATGCAGGCAGACAACTATGGCTACACCTTC.

This clone was recorded a few times. The chain has TRBV4-3 and TRBJ2-3; 13 bases agree with TRBD2. CDR1 is LGHNA, CDR2 YSLEER, per germline. The CDR3 runs to 18 residues. V shed 3 bases and J 3 bases; nucleotides not matched to a gene: 9. Written as DNA, the CDR3 is TGCGCCAGCAGCCAGTCAGGACTAGCGGGAGTCGGGACAGATACGCAGTATTTT. Translating gives CASSQSGLAGVGTDTQYF.

V usage is TRBV6-4 and J usage is TRBJ1-1; possibly TRBD1 for D (5 bases). Germline loops: CDR1 MRHNA, CDR2 SNTAGT. V was cut by 5 bases and J by 5 bases, with 12 bases left in between. The CDR3 extends over 13 amino acids. The CDR3 DNA is TGTGCCAGCAGTCAGACGGGGGGAACTGAAGCTTTCTTT. Its protein product is CASSQTGGTEAFF.

The chain joins TRBV7-5 to TRBJ2-1; TRBD2, the table's D call, was not compared with the DNA. TRBV7-5 is a pseudogene locus. This CDR3 spans 13 amino acids. The CDR3 sequence is CARSTLAVHEQFF. As DNA, the CDR3 is TGTGCCAGAAGCACTCTAGCGGTACATGAGCAGTTCTTC.